This T cell receptor (beta chain) emerged from a study of T cell changes during pregnancy in multiple sclerosis. Looked up from germline, CDR1 is MNHNS and CDR2 is SASEGT. The CDR3 sequence is 14 residues long. V was clipped by 2 bases and J by 5 bases; unmatched bases: 5. Assay: immunoSEQ multiplex PCR; the TCRdb copy retains only in-frame clones and omits some. The data contain about 83,000 clones, about 96% of them singletons. This chain uses TRBV6-1 with TRBJ2-5; 7 bases fit TRBD1. The receptor comes from a female donor with multiple sclerosis, enrolled in a pregnancy study. The sample was peripheral blood, taken in the second trimester of pregnancy. In DNA form, the CDR3 reads TGTGCCAGCAGTGAATCACAGGGGTACGAGACCCAGTACTTC. Translated: CASSESQGYETQYF.